The clone carrying this TCR beta chain appeared many times. Antigen: not known. The data derive from a study of CD8+CD57+ T cells in acquired aplastic anemia. Overall study: 3 to 3.5 ug was the average amount of DNA from sorted CD4+ and CD8+ cells. General observations from the study: CD8+ Simpson's diversity in patients was not significantly different from that in controls.

CDR3 and TCR beta VDJ profiling relied on a genomic DNA template. TCRdb independently ran MiXCR on the reads; one entry per CDR3 protein. The sample lists just over 450,000 distinct CDR3 sequences; more than 25% were seen once. V lost 5 bases and J 7 bases, leaving 9 bases between the germline ends. The CDR3 is made up of 11 amino acids. All sequencing subjects had displayed CD8+CD57+ cell expansion on flow cytometry. None of the patients had been given any therapy when their blood was sampled. The V gene is TRBV12-3 or TRBV12-4, the J gene TRBJ2-7; D possibly uses TRBD1 or TRBD2 (5 bases each). The clonotype was recovered from a human donor with aplastic anemia. Material: sorted CD4+, CD8+, or CD8+CD57+ T cells (not recorded which) from PBMCs. CDR3 DNA sequence: TGTGCCAGCAGTACGGGGCAGGAGCAGTACTTC. The encoded protein is CASSTGQEQYF.